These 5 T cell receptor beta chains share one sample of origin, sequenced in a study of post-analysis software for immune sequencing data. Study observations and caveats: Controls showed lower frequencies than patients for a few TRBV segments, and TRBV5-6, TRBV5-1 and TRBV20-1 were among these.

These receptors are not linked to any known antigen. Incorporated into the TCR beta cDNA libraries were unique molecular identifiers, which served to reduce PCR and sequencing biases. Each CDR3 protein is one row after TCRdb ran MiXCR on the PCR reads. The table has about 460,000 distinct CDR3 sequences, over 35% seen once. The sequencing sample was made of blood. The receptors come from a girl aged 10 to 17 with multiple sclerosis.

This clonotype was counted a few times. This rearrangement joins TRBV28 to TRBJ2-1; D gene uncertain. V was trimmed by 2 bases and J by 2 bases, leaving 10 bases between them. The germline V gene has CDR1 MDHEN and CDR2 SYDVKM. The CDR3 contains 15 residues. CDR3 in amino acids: CASSLTGPTYNEQFF. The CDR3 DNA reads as TGTGCCAGCAGTTTAACGGGTCCCACCTACAATGAGCAGTTCTTC.

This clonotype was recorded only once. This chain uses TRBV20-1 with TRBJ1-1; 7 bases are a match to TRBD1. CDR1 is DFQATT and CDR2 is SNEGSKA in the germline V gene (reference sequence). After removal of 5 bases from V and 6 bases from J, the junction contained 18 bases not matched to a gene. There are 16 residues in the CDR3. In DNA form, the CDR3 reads TGCAGTGCTGCCTTTCAGCTCAGGGGCCAGGGGGCTGAAGCTTTCTTT. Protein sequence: CSAAFQLRGQGAEAFF.

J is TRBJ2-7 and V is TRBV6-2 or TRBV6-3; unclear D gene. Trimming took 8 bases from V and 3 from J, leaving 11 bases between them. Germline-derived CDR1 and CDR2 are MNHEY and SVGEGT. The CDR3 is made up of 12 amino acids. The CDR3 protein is CASSGVFYEQYF. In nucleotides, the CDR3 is TGTGCCAGCTCCGGAGTATTCTACGAGCAGTACTTC.

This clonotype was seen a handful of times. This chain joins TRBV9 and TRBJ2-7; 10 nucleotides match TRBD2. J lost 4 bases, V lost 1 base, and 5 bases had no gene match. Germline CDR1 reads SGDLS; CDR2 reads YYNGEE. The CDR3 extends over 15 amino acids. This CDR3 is CASSVSASGSYEQYF. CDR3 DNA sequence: TGTGCCAGCAGCGTATCGGCTAGCGGGAGTTACGAGCAGTACTTC.

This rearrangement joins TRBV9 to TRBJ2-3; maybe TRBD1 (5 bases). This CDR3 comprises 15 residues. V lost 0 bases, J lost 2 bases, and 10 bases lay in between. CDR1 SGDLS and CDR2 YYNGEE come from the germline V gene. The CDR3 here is CASSVEGKITDTQYF. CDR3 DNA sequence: TGTGCCAGCAGCGTAGAGGGGAAAATCACAGATACGCAGTATTTT.